These 13 T cell receptor beta chains originate from one sample sequenced in a study of blood T cells in healthy people across ages. A second PCR of 7 to 11 cycles used a sample-barcoded 5' primer and a J-beta primer mix. TCRdb re-analysed the 5' RACE reads in MiXCR, keeping a single row per CDR3 protein. In the table there are about 1.1 million distinct CDR3 sequences, roughly two fifths of which are singletons. What was sequenced was blood. These receptors were collected from a man younger than 35 in good health.

The chain recombines TRBV29-1 with TRBJ1-2; possibly TRBD1 for D (5 bases). There are 13 residues in the CDR3. The germline CDR1 and CDR2 sequences are SQVTM and ANQGSEA. The V end lost 6 bases, the J end lost 8 bases, and 19 bases lay between the germline ends. The CDR3 nucleotides are TGCAGCGTCTCACTCGACAGAACTTGGGGCTACACCTTC. Its translation: CSVSLDRTWGYTF.

The chain links TRBV10-3 to TRBJ1-1; TRBD1 matches 10 bases. V was clipped by 11 bases and J by 7 bases; unmatched bases: 10. The CDR3 loop spans 13 amino acids. The germline V gene encodes CDR1 ENHRY and CDR2 SYGVKD. CDR3 loop: CAAGGRDRGEAFF. The CDR3 nucleotides read TGTGCCGCGGGCGGTCGGGACAGGGGTGAAGCTTTCTTT.

This clonotype was counted only a few times. The rearrangement joins TRBV4-1 to TRBJ2-7; weak D call: TRBD2 (5 bases). Trimming removed 0 bases at V and 7 bases at J, with 13 bases between. Germline CDR1 and CDR2: MGHRA and YSYEKL. The CDR3 has 14 amino acids. The CDR3 reads CASSQERAYNEQYF. The CDR3 bases are TGCGCCAGCAGCCAAGAGCGGGCTTACAATGAGCAGTACTTC.

In its sample, this clonotype was seen a few times. CDR3 in amino acids: CASSLEVPLSSYNSPLHF. As DNA, the CDR3 is TGTGCCAGCAGTTTAGAAGTCCCCCTTAGCTCCTATAATTCACCCCTCCACTTT. V usage is TRBV27 and J usage is TRBJ1-6; no firm D call. CDR1 is MNHEY, CDR2 SMNVEV, per germline (reference sequence). There are 18 residues in the CDR3. The ends were cut back, 2 bases at V and 0 bases at J, with 14 bases in the middle.

This clonotype was recorded a few times. The chain links TRBV2 to TRBJ2-7; no definite D call. CDR3 length: 11 amino acids. Trimming pared 7 bases from V and 12 bases from J, leaving 16 bases between. Germline CDR1 and CDR2: SNHLY and FYNNEI. The CDR3 DNA sequence: TGTGCCAGCAAGGTGGAACAGAGAGTGTACTTC. Protein: CASKVEQRVYF.

This chain joins TRBV20-1 and TRBJ2-7, with a possible D match to TRBD2 (6 bases). The germline gives CDR1 DFQATT, CDR2 SNEGSKA (reference sequence). Trimming pared 0 bases from V and 0 bases from J, leaving 12 bases between. The CDR3 length is 15 residues. CDR3 amino acids: CSARDSGTASYEQYF. CDR3 nucleotides: TGCAGTGCTAGAGATTCGGGGACTGCCTCCTACGAGCAGTACTTC.

The genes are TRBV4-3 and TRBJ2-1; possible D gene TRBD2, 5 bases. Trimming took off 3 bases at V and 2 bases at J, with 11 bases between the two ends. CDR1 LGHNA and CDR2 YSLEER come from the germline V gene. This CDR3 has 15 residues. CDR3 loop: CASSQGSVAYNEQFF. The CDR3 DNA reads TGCGCCAGCAGCCAGGGTAGCGTCGCCTACAATGAGCAGTTCTTC.

The genes are TRBV25-1 and TRBJ1-2, with D tentatively TRBD1 (6 bases). The ends were cut back, 5 bases at V and 5 bases at J, with 18 bases in the middle. From germline, CDR1 is MGHDK and CDR2 SYGVNS. CDR3 length: 15 amino acids. The CDR3: CASSQMGGAGYGYTF. CDR3 nucleotide sequence: TGTGCCAGCAGTCAAATGGGGGGCGCGGGTTATGGCTACACCTTC.

This clonotype was seen a few times. This rearrangement joins TRBV5-1 to TRBJ1-2; 7 bases fit TRBD1. Unmatched junction bases numbered 7, after V lost 4 bases and J lost 10 bases. Germline V gene lookup returns CDR1 SGHRS and CDR2 YFSETQ. The CDR3 spans 12 residues. In nucleotides, the CDR3 is TGCGCCAGCAGCCCAACAGGGGTGGACTACACCTTC. It codes for CASSPTGVDYTF. Full variable domain (missing parts from reference TRBV5-1 and TRBJ1-2): KAGVTQTPRYLIKTRGQQVTLSCSPISGHRSVSWYQQTPGQGLQFLFEYFSETQRNKGNFPGRFSGRQFSNSRSEMNVSTLELGDSALYLCASSPTGVDYTFGSGTRLTVV.

The rearrangement uses TRBV6-1 and TRBJ2-2; D possibly corresponds to TRBD2 (6 bases). The CDR3 extends over 15 amino acids. V was shortened by 4 bases and J by 2 bases, with 11 bases between the two germline ends. Looked up from germline, CDR1 is MNHNS and CDR2 is SASEGT. Written as DNA, the CDR3 is TGTGCCAGCAGTGGGGGGGACTTTAACACCGGGGAGCTGTTTTTT. Protein sequence: CASSGGDFNTGELFF.

The chain's CDR3 is CASSFSWGSTGELFF. The CDR3 coding sequence is TGTGCCAGCAGTTTCAGTTGGGGGAGCACCGGGGAGCTGTTTTTT. The V gene is TRBV28, the J gene TRBJ2-2; TRBD1 or TRBD2 may be the D gene (5 bases each). V was shortened by 3 bases and J by 4 bases, with 12 bases between the two germline ends. CDR1 is MDHEN, CDR2 SYDVKM, per germline. The CDR3 totals 15 residues.

This chain connects TRBV4-3 to TRBJ1-5, with a possible D match to TRBD1 (6 bases). This CDR3 is 14 amino acids long. Germline V gives CDR1 LGHNA, CDR2 YSLEER. V lost 1 base and J 6 bases, leaving 10 bases between the germline ends. The chain's CDR3 is CASSQGGASQPQHF. CDR3 sequence (DNA): TGCGCCAGCAGCCAAGGGGGGGCTAGTCAGCCCCAGCATTTT.

This clonotype was counted a few times. The rearrangement links TRBV27 to TRBJ2-1; D is unresolved. V was cut by 7 bases and J by 8 bases, with 15 bases left in between. Germline V gene data show CDR1 as MNHEY and CDR2 as SMNVEV (reference sequence). The CDR3 is 13 residues long. The CDR3 nucleotides read TGTGCCAGCACCCGAAACCCCGGGCATGAGCAGTTCTTC. Protein product: CASTRNPGHEQFF.